A single sample is the source of the 32 T cell receptor beta chains below, sequenced in a study of T cell repertoires in cytomegalovirus infection. Via MiXCR, TCRdb re-called the reads, giving one row per CDR3 protein. The sample consists of roughly 230,000 distinct CDR3 sequences, roughly 22% of them appearing once. The sample taken for sequencing was CD8+ T cells from PBMCs. The receptors shown here come from a human donor in good health (CMV status not recorded). Some clones in this sample may be carry-over from other donors' samples.

This chain uses TRBV5-6 with TRBJ2-7, with 8 bases lining up with TRBD2. The junction had 6 bases not matched to a gene; V was cut back by 1 base and J by 3 bases. This CDR3 spans 15 amino acids. The germline V gene has CDR1 SGHDT and CDR2 YYEEEE. This chain's CDR3 is CASSLNAGGLYEQYF. The CDR3 DNA sequence: TGTGCCAGCAGCTTGAATGCGGGGGGACTCTACGAGCAGTACTTC. The full variable domain, rest sourced from reference TRBV5-6 and TRBJ2-7, is DAGVTQSPTHLIKTRGQQVTLRCSPKSGHDTVSWYQQALGQGPQFIFQYYEEEERQRGNFPDRFSGHQFPNYSSELNVNALLLGDSALYLCASSLNAGGLYEQYFGPGTRLTVT.

This clonotype was picked up a small number of times. The gene calls are TRBV28 and TRBJ2-7, with D unresolved. This CDR3 contains 14 residues. Per the germline V gene, CDR1 is MDHEN and CDR2 is SYDVKM. V gave up 1 base and J gave up 2 bases, with 9 bases separating them. This CDR3 reads CASSLSGVPYEQYF. Here the CDR3 DNA reads TGTGCCAGCAGTTTATCTGGGGTTCCCTACGAGCAGTACTTC.

The rearrangement joins TRBV23-1 to TRBJ1-2; D is unclear. TRBV23-1 is an ORF for which the function is uncertain. This CDR3 spans 15 amino acids. Trimming shortened V by 2 bases and J by 2 bases, and 12 bases separated the two germline ends. The chain's CDR3 is CASSQPTAPNYGYTF. The CDR3 nucleotides read TGCGCCAGCAGTCAACCGACGGCGCCGAACTATGGCTACACCTTC.

This clonotype showed up just a few times. The chain uses TRBV15 and TRBJ1-1; no reliable D call. The germline CDR1 and CDR2 sequences are LNHNV and YYDKDF (reference sequence). The germline V and J ends were trimmed by 5 bases and 1 base, with 8 bases remaining between them. The CDR3 is made up of 13 amino acids. In DNA form, the CDR3 reads TGTGCCACCAGCGTGGGAGGGAACACTGAAGCTTTCTTT. Its protein product is CATSVGGNTEAFF.

The chain combines TRBV6-2 or TRBV6-3 with TRBJ2-7; D remains ambiguous. CDR1 and CDR2 from the germline V gene are MNHEY and SVGEGT. The CDR3 is made up of 11 amino acids. Trimming stripped 7 bases from V and 0 bases from J, with 4 bases between. CDR3 nucleotides: TGTGCCAGCACTTCCTCCTACGAGCAGTACTTC. It codes for CASTSSYEQYF.

This clonotype was counted at least ten times. The chain couples TRBV7-9 to TRBJ1-2; 11 positions agree with TRBD1. Germline V gene data show CDR1 as SEHNR and CDR2 as FQNEAQ (reference sequence). There are 12 residues in the CDR3. V lost 7 bases and J lost 7; bases outside the gene matches: 2. The DNA for the CDR3 is TGTGCCAGCAAGGGACAGGGGGTTGGCTACACCTTC. It translates to CASKGQGVGYTF. Together with reference TRBV7-9 and TRBJ1-2, the CDR3 gives the full variable domain: DTGVSQNPRHKITKRGQNVTFRCDPISEHNRLYWYRQTLGQGPEFLTYFQNEAQLEKSRLLSDRFSAERPKGSFSTLEIQRTEQGDSAMYLCASKGQGVGYTFGSGTRLTVV.

The V gene is TRBV12-3 or TRBV12-4, the J gene TRBJ2-2; D not certain. The ends were cut back, 3 bases at V and 7 bases at J, with 6 bases in the middle. The CDR3 consists of 12 residues. Here the CDR3 reads CASSFPGGELFF. In DNA form, the CDR3 reads TGTGCCAGCAGTTTCCCTGGCGGGGAGCTGTTTTTT.

In its sample, this clonotype was seen a few times. V usage is TRBV15 and J usage is TRBJ1-1; the D is unclear. The germline CDR1 and CDR2 sequences are LNHNV and YYDKDF (reference sequence). The CDR3 is 15 amino acids. Between the trimmed V and J ends, which lost 0 bases and 1 base, there was a span of 9 bases. CDR3 region: CATSREPFANTEAFF. CDR3 nucleotides: TGTGCCACCAGCAGAGAACCCTTTGCGAACACTGAAGCTTTCTTT.

This clonotype was seen only a few times. The chain joins TRBV5-1 to TRBJ1-2; D is unclear. Trimming removed 2 bases at V and 7 bases at J, with 15 bases between. The CDR3 has 14 residues. From germline, CDR1 is SGHRS and CDR2 YFSETQ. This CDR3 is CASSLTSAGGGYTF. CDR3 nucleotide sequence: TGCGCCAGCAGCTTAACCTCGGCAGGCGGTGGCTACACCTTC. Together with reference TRBV5-1 and TRBJ1-2, the CDR3 gives the full variable domain: KAGVTQTPRYLIKTRGQQVTLSCSPISGHRSVSWYQQTPGQGLQFLFEYFSETQRNKGNFPGRFSGRQFSNSRSEMNVSTLELGDSALYLCASSLTSAGGGYTFGSGTRLTVV.

For the CDR3, the DNA is TGTGCCAGCAGCTTAAGCGACAGGGAATACGAGCAGTACTTC. This sequence encodes CASSLSDREYEQYF. The chain couples TRBV11-2 to TRBJ2-7; 7 nucleotides match TRBD1. The CDR3 covers 14 residues. With 2 bases clipped from V and 4 bases from J, the junction kept 5 bases outside the gene matches. CDR1 is SGHAT and CDR2 is FQNNGV in the germline V gene.

This clonotype was detected once. This rearrangement joins TRBV7-9 to TRBJ2-7; D not certain. This CDR3 is built from 15 residues. The V end was cut by 6 bases, the J end by 0 bases, with 15 bases between. CDR1 SEHNR and CDR2 FQNEAQ come from the germline V gene (reference sequence). The CDR3 protein is CASSSDGLSSYEQYF. The CDR3 nucleotides read TGTGCCAGCAGTTCGGACGGATTAAGCTCCTACGAGCAGTACTTC.

This sequence joins TRBV30 and TRBJ2-7; 7 bases align to TRBD1. V was clipped by 2 bases and J by 2 bases; unmatched bases: 6. The CDR3 sequence is 14 residues long. In germline, CDR1 is GTSNPN, CDR2 SVGIG (reference sequence). The CDR3 nucleotides read TGTGCCTGGAGTAGGGACAGACTCCCCTACGAGCAGTACTTC. Its translation: CAWSRDRLPYEQYF.

The chain recombines TRBV27 with TRBJ1-2, with D uncertain. Trimming shortened V by 4 bases and J by 6 bases, and 12 bases separated the two germline ends. This CDR3 spans 13 amino acids. Germline CDR1 and CDR2: MNHEY and SMNVEV (reference sequence). The CDR3 DNA is TGTGCCAGCAGTTATGGGCCTGGAAATGGCTACACCTTC. Its protein product is CASSYGPGNGYTF.

This clonotype was recorded at least ten times. The V call is TRBV7-8, the J call TRBJ2-2; 9 bases map to TRBD2. Trimming cost V 2 bases and J 6 bases; bases outside gene matches: 10. The CDR3 totals 17 residues. Germline CDR1 is SGHVS and CDR2 is FQNEAQ. As DNA, the CDR3 is TGTGCCAGCAGCTTACTAGCGCGGGGGGGCCTCGCCGGGGAGCTGTTTTTT. It encodes CASSLLARGGLAGELFF. Full variable domain (remainder filled in from reference TRBV7-8 and TRBJ2-2): GAGVSQSPRYKVAKRGQDVALRCDPISGHVSLFWYQQALGQGPEFLTYFQNEAQLDKSGLPSDRFFAERPEGSVSTLKIQRTQQEDSAVYLCASSLLARGGLAGELFFGEGSRLTVL.

The rearrangement uses TRBV7-9 and TRBJ1-2; 7 bases are a match to TRBD1. J lost 3 bases, V lost 5 bases, and 6 bases had no gene match. This CDR3 is built from 14 residues. From germline, CDR1 is SEHNR and CDR2 FQNEAQ (reference sequence). The CDR3 loop reads CASSQGGGYYGYTF. CDR3 DNA: TGTGCCAGCAGCCAGGGGGGAGGTTACTATGGCTACACCTTC.

This clonotype was counted at least ten times. The chain has TRBV7-3 and TRBJ2-1; TRBD1 might be the D (6 bases). CDR3 length: 16 amino acids. V lost 5 bases and J 1 base, leaving 15 bases between the germline ends. The germline CDR1 and CDR2 sequences are SGHTA and FQGTGA. The CDR3: CASSGPGHISYNEQFF. CDR3 DNA: TGTGCCAGCAGCGGGCCGGGACACATATCCTACAATGAGCAGTTCTTC. Full variable domain (outside the CDR3, taken from reference TRBV7-3 and TRBJ2-1): GAGVSQTPSNKVTEKGKYVELRCDPISGHTALYWYRQSLGQGPEFLIYFQGTGAADDSGLPNDRFFAVRPEGSVSTLKIQRTERGDSAVYLCASSGPGHISYNEQFFGPGTRLTVL.

This clonotype was seen a handful of times. CDR3 sequence: CASPLTGFTDTQYF. CDR3 in DNA: TGTGCCAGTCCATTGACAGGTTTCACAGATACGCAGTATTTT. The rearrangement uses TRBV2 and TRBJ2-3, with D perhaps TRBD1 (6 bases). CDR1 is SNHLY and CDR2 is FYNNEI in the germline V gene. The CDR3 is made up of 14 amino acids. The V and J ends lost 9 bases and 2 bases respectively, with 15 bases between them.

The chain employs TRBV12-3 or TRBV12-4 and TRBJ2-1; perhaps D is TRBD1 or TRBD2 (6 bases each). There are 14 residues in the CDR3. Trimming removed 7 bases at V and 4 bases at J, with 14 bases between. The chain's CDR3 is CASNWGAQYNEQFF. The CDR3 DNA follows: TGTGCCAGCAACTGGGGGGCGCAGTACAATGAGCAGTTCTTC.

This clonotype was picked up many times. V usage is TRBV29-1 and J usage is TRBJ2-5; no reliable D call. CDR3 length: 14 amino acids. CDR1 and CDR2 (germline): SQVTM, ANQGSEA. Trimming removed 3 bases at V and 1 base at J, with 12 bases between. CDR3 DNA: TGCAGCGTTGAGGTGGAAACATTCCAAGAGACCCAGTACTTC. It translates to CSVEVETFQETQYF.

This clonotype was detected only a few times. This chain joins TRBV20-1 and TRBJ2-3; perhaps TRBD2 as D (7 bases). From germline, CDR1 is DFQATT and CDR2 SNEGSKA (reference sequence). The CDR3 is 16 residues long. The V end lost 6 bases, the J end lost 4 bases, and 23 bases lay between the germline ends. Written as DNA, the CDR3 is TGCAGTGCCTCCCTGGCGTCACGGGGGGCCGCAGATACGCAGTATTTT. Amino acid sequence: CSASLASRGAADTQYF.

The chain links TRBV14 to TRBJ1-6; D perhaps matches TRBD1 (5 bases). From germline, CDR1 is SGHDN and CDR2 FVKESK. The CDR3 sequence is 16 residues long. V shed 4 bases and J shed 1 base, with 11 bases lying between them. The CDR3 sequence: CASSRSGGSYNSPLHF. For the CDR3, the DNA is TGTGCCAGCAGCCGATCCGGGGGTTCCTATAATTCACCCCTCCACTTT.

The chain is built from TRBV28 and TRBJ2-5; maybe TRBD1 (7 bases). This CDR3 region has 16 residues. V gave up 5 bases and J gave up 5 bases, with 21 bases separating them. Germline V gives CDR1 MDHEN, CDR2 SYDVKM. The CDR3 here is CASSPATGRSWETQYF. As DNA, the CDR3 is TGTGCCAGCAGTCCGGCGACAGGGAGGTCTTGGGAGACCCAGTACTTC.

This clonotype has ten or more counts. This chain connects TRBV7-2 to TRBJ1-6; maybe TRBD1 (5 bases). The V gene lost 3 bases and the J gene lost 7 bases, with 10 bases spanning the gap. This CDR3 comprises 14 residues. Looked up from germline, CDR1 is SGHTA and CDR2 is FQGNSA. The CDR3 sequence is CASSLPGLNSPLHF. The CDR3 DNA follows: TGTGCCAGCAGCTTGCCGGGACTAAATTCACCCCTCCACTTT.

The V gene is TRBV28, the J gene TRBJ2-5; 13 positions match TRBD2. CDR1 is MDHEN, CDR2 SYDVKM, per germline. Losses at the gene ends were 10 bases for V and 4 bases for J; bases not matched to a gene: 12. CDR3 length: 16 residues. This chain's CDR3 is CAINPGLAGPGETQYF. The CDR3 DNA reads as TGTGCCATTAACCCGGGACTAGCGGGGCCCGGAGAGACCCAGTACTTC.

This clonotype showed up just a few times. The V call is TRBV20-1, the J call TRBJ2-1; 7 nucleotides line up with TRBD1. With 3 bases clipped from V and 2 bases from J, the junction kept 7 bases outside the gene matches. Per the germline V gene, CDR1 is DFQATT and CDR2 is SNEGSKA (reference sequence). CDR3 length equals 15 residues. The CDR3 DNA reads TGCAGTGCTAGGCACCCACAGGGGCCCTACAATGAGCAGTTCTTC. Translating it yields CSARHPQGPYNEQFF.

Many counts were recorded for this clonotype. The chain recombines TRBV19 with TRBJ2-1; TRBD1 agrees at 8 bases. The CDR3 is 13 residues long. V lost 6 bases to trimming and J lost 4 bases; unmatched junction nucleotides: 2. The germline gives CDR1 LNHDA, CDR2 SQIVND (reference sequence). CDR3 loop: CASSYRGYNEQFF. CDR3 bases: TGTGCCAGTAGCTACAGGGGGTACAATGAGCAGTTCTTC.

The rearrangement links TRBV20-1 to TRBJ1-2, with 7 bases lining up with TRBD1. The junction had 4 bases not matched to a gene; V was cut back by 0 bases and J by 3 bases. The CDR3 extends over 14 amino acids. CDR1 is DFQATT and CDR2 is SNEGSKA in the germline V gene (reference sequence). DNA for the CDR3: TGCAGTGCTAGAGACCTAGGACAGGACTATGGCTACACCTTC. Translating it yields CSARDLGQDYGYTF.

The rearrangement uses TRBV29-1 and TRBJ2-3, with 9 bases that match TRBD2. Germline values: CDR1 SQVTM, CDR2 ANQGSEA. The V and J ends lost 4 bases and 3 bases, in that order; junction bases with no gene match: 2. This CDR3 has 13 amino acids. CDR3 residues: CSVASGDTDTQYF. The CDR3, as DNA: TGCAGCGTTGCTAGCGGGGATACAGATACGCAGTATTTT.

This clonotype has ten or more counts. The chain employs TRBV2 and TRBJ2-1; D is uncertain. Germline assignment: CDR1 SNHLY and CDR2 FYNNEI. The CDR3 covers 15 residues. V lost 4 bases, J lost 3 bases, and 13 bases lay in between. CDR3 amino acids: CASSVGRRNYNEQFF. Written as DNA, the CDR3 is TGTGCCAGCAGTGTAGGACGTCGGAACTACAATGAGCAGTTCTTC.

The J gene is TRBJ1-1, the V gene TRBV7-9; D gene ambiguous. The V end was cut by 3 bases, the J end by 3 bases, with 14 bases between. CDR1 is SEHNR and CDR2 is FQNEAQ in the germline V gene (reference sequence). The CDR3 loop spans 15 amino acids. In DNA form, the CDR3 reads TGTGCCAGCAGCTTCTTATGGGGAAGGGACACTGAAGCTTTCTTT. Its protein product is CASSFLWGRDTEAFF.

This clonotype came up a few times. The chain has TRBV28 and TRBJ1-2, with D unresolved. The germline gives CDR1 MDHEN, CDR2 SYDVKM. The length of the CDR3 is 12 residues. V was clipped by 8 bases and J by 6 bases, with 13 bases between them. CDR3 residues: CASRQSGDGYTF. CDR3 nucleotide sequence: TGTGCCAGCCGTCAATCCGGGGATGGCTACACCTTC.

The CDR3 reads CASSYGQAAVGILDPFF. In nucleotides, the CDR3 is TGTGCCAGCAGCTATGGACAGGCTGCTGTTGGTATCCTAGATCCTTTCTTT. V is TRBV7-6 and J is TRBJ1-1; 7 bases fit TRBD1. The CDR3 length is 17 residues. V lost 4 bases, J lost 12 bases, and 23 bases stayed unmatched. Germline CDR1 reads SGHVS; CDR2 reads FNYEAQ.